This T cell receptor beta chain was sequenced during a study of shared clonotypes between healthy human individuals. About the study: The study enrolled two women and a few men aged 18 to 49.

The assay ran at deep level. Libraries were prepared by immunoSEQ multiplex PCR; TCRdb keeps only in-frame clonotypes and omits some of them. The data show about 2.3 million clones, approximately 90% seen once. The CDR3 has 15 amino acids. Trimming took 4 bases from V and 8 from J, leaving 17 bases between them. Germline-derived CDR1 and CDR2 are SEHNR and FQNEAQ (reference sequence). What was sequenced was naive CD4+ T cells from PBMCs. Subset meaning: CD45RA+ positively selected. The sequence came from a man aged 18 to 29 in good health. Some clones in this sample may be carry-over from other donors' samples. The J gene is TRBJ1-4, the V gene TRBV7-9, with D perhaps TRBD1 (6 bases). This CDR3 is CASSSDRTFGEKLFF. Written as DNA, the CDR3 is TGTGCCAGCAGCTCCGACAGGACATTTGGAGAAAAACTGTTTTTT.